Below, 27 T cell receptor beta chains from the same sample are listed, as sequenced in a study of long-term antiretroviral therapy in people with HIV. Runs used v3.0 of the immunoSEQ assay and were done at survey level. Clones were sequenced by immunoSEQ multiplex PCR, and TCRdb holds only the in-frame ones, with some missing. The profile covers under 30,000 clones, with approximately 86% appearing a single time and more than 6.5% taken by the ten largest. The material sequenced was unsorted PBMCs, taken 3 years after starting antiretroviral therapy. The receptor source for this set is a man between 40 and 49 years old with HIV.

This chain connects TRBV14 to TRBJ2-7; D perhaps matches TRBD2 (5 bases). The CDR3 spans 15 residues. The germline V and J ends were trimmed by 6 bases and 3 bases, with 18 bases remaining between them. CDR1 SGHDN and CDR2 FVKESK come from the germline V gene. This chain's CDR3 is CASSHGLPSYYEQYF. Here the CDR3 DNA reads TGTGCCAGCAGTCATGGACTGCCTAGCTACTACGAGCAGTACTTC.

The J gene is TRBJ2-1, the V gene TRBV27; 13 bases line up with TRBD2. Germline CDR1 and CDR2: MNHEY and SMNVEV (reference sequence). The CDR3 is made up of 16 amino acids. Unmatched junction bases numbered 8, after V lost 4 bases and J lost 8 bases. The CDR3 region has the DNA TGTGCCAGCAGTTGGGGACTAGCGGGATTTCCAGATGAGCAGTTCTTC. This encodes CASSWGLAGFPDEQFF.

The chain is built from TRBV9 and TRBJ1-2; 7 nucleotides agree with TRBD1. J was trimmed by 6 bases and V by 4 bases; bases with no gene match: 12. This CDR3 spans 15 amino acids. Germline-derived CDR1 and CDR2 are SGDLS and YYNGEE. CDR3 in amino acids: CASSTDRLAPDGYTF. DNA for the CDR3: TGTGCCAGCAGCACGGACAGGCTGGCTCCGGATGGCTACACCTTC.

This clone was observed once. The rearrangement links TRBV15 to TRBJ1-3; D ambiguous. In germline, CDR1 is LNHNV, CDR2 YYDKDF (reference sequence). There are 17 residues in the CDR3. V was shortened by 0 bases and J by 0 bases, with 12 bases between the two germline ends. Written as DNA, the CDR3 is TGTGCCACCAGCAGAGACCTTACAAGAGCCTCTGGAAACACCATATATTTT. Its protein product is CATSRDLTRASGNTIYF.

The rearrangement uses TRBV11-2 and TRBJ2-7; D gene unclear. Trimming removed 5 bases at V and 2 bases at J, with 7 bases between. The CDR3 consists of 12 residues. Germline CDR1 SGHAT, CDR2 FQNNGV. The CDR3 protein is CASSLLAYEQYF. DNA for the CDR3: TGTGCCAGCAGCCTTCTGGCCTACGAGCAGTACTTC.

This clone was observed a single time. The V gene is TRBV27, the J gene TRBJ1-2; D gene uncertain. This CDR3 comprises 14 residues. Germline V gene sequence: CDR1 MNHEY, CDR2 SMNVEV (reference sequence). Trimming pared 5 bases from V and 0 bases from J, leaving 10 bases between. The CDR3 sequence: CASSLDRSNYGYTF. The CDR3 coding sequence is TGTGCCAGCAGTCTCGACCGCTCTAACTATGGCTACACCTTC.

This clone was counted a single time. The V and J genes are TRBV4-2 and TRBJ2-7; TRBD2 aligns across 7 bases. Germline V gene sequence: CDR1 LGHNA, CDR2 YNFKEQ. The junction had 5 bases not matched to a gene; V was cut back by 0 bases and J by 3 bases. The CDR3 is made up of 15 amino acids. CDR3 DNA: TGTGCCAGCAGCCAAGAGCGGGAGTGGATCTACGAGCAGTACTTC. This gives the protein CASSQEREWIYEQYF.

This sequence joins TRBV2 and TRBJ2-3; TRBD2 matches at 9 bases. This CDR3 is 15 amino acids long. The germline gives CDR1 SNHLY, CDR2 FYNNEI. Trimming cost V 7 bases and J 6 bases; bases outside gene matches: 11. The CDR3 loop is CASNRGGRGPDTQYF. DNA of the CDR3: TGTGCCAGCAACAGGGGCGGGAGGGGTCCCGATACGCAGTATTTT.

There are a few counts of this clone. This chain links TRBV27 with TRBJ2-7; no clear D gene. The CDR3 loop spans 13 amino acids. The germline V gene has CDR1 MNHEY and CDR2 SMNVEV (reference sequence). V was cut by 4 bases and J by 3 bases, with 10 bases left in between. The CDR3 protein is CASSYGSDYEQYF. CDR3 DNA: TGTGCCAGCAGTTATGGCAGCGACTACGAGCAGTACTTC.

The chain has TRBV27 and TRBJ2-7, with 8 bases lining up with TRBD1. The CDR3 extends over 15 amino acids. Germline CDR1 and CDR2: MNHEY and SMNVEV (reference sequence). J was trimmed by 3 bases and V by 4 bases; bases with no gene match: 8. The CDR3 here is CASSSLGTGDYEQYF. For the CDR3, the DNA is TGTGCCAGCAGTTCCCTCGGGACAGGCGACTACGAGCAGTACTTC.

CDR3: CASSLNRVVHEQYF. The CDR3 DNA sequence: TGTGCCAGCAGCCTAAACAGGGTTGTCCACGAGCAGTACTTC. The chain uses TRBV5-5 and TRBJ2-7; a weak D match, TRBD1 (6 bases). V was trimmed by 4 bases and J by 5 bases, leaving 16 bases between them. There are 14 residues in the CDR3. Germline V lookup: CDR1 SGHKS, CDR2 YYEKEE (reference sequence).

The rearrangement joins TRBV7-9 to TRBJ1-5; 7 nucleotides line up with TRBD1. The V segment lost 4 bases and the J segment 11 bases; nucleotides outside the gene matches: 14. The CDR3 consists of 15 residues. Germline loops: CDR1 SEHNR, CDR2 FQNEAQ (reference sequence). In DNA form, the CDR3 reads TGTGCCAGCAGCTCTCCGGGACAGCCTGATCGTGCCCAGCATTTT. It encodes CASSSPGQPDRAQHF.

The rearrangement links TRBV5-6 to TRBJ2-7; 7 positions match TRBD2. The CDR3 length is 16 residues. The germline V gene encodes CDR1 SGHDT and CDR2 YYEEEE. Trimming removed 0 bases from V and 4 bases from J; junction bases left unmatched: 10. The CDR3 sequence: CASSLASGTAAYEQYF. The DNA for the CDR3 is TGTGCCAGCAGCTTGGCTAGCGGCACGGCGGCTTACGAGCAGTACTTC. Looking up the rest from reference TRBV5-6 and TRBJ2-7 gives the full variable domain: DAGVTQSPTHLIKTRGQQVTLRCSPKSGHDTVSWYQQALGQGPQFIFQYYEEEERQRGNFPDRFSGHQFPNYSSELNVNALLLGDSALYLCASSLASGTAAYEQYFGPGTRLTVT.

The rearrangement links TRBV4-1 to TRBJ2-1; the match to TRBD2 covers 10 bases. Germline V gene data show CDR1 as MGHRA and CDR2 as YSYEKL. The V segment lost 3 bases and the J segment 15 bases; nucleotides outside the gene matches: 20. This CDR3 contains 17 residues. The DNA of the CDR3 is TGCGCCAGCAGCCAGGAGCCGAGCCTAGCGGGAGACACAGGGGGGTTCTTC. Translated: CASSQEPSLAGDTGGFF.

This rearrangement joins TRBV2 to TRBJ1-2; 7 bases agree with TRBD1. The germline CDR1 and CDR2 sequences are SNHLY and FYNNEI. Trimming at V came to 4 bases and at J to 4 bases, leaving 3 bases not matched to a gene. The CDR3 covers 13 residues. CDR3 loop: CASSGQGVYGYTF. For the CDR3, the DNA is TGTGCCAGCAGTGGACAGGGAGTCTATGGCTACACCTTC.

This clone has a single count. This chain uses TRBV5-6 with TRBJ2-7; D perhaps matches TRBD1 (7 bases). Germline V gene data show CDR1 as SGHDT and CDR2 as YYEEEE. The CDR3 length is 13 residues. Trimming pared 2 bases from V and 6 bases from J, leaving 12 bases between. CDR3 protein: CASSFGQGGEQYF. CDR3 nucleotide sequence: TGTGCCAGCAGCTTTGGGCAGGGGGGCGAGCAGTACTTC.

The V call is TRBV5-4, the J call TRBJ2-7; D is ambiguous. CDR3 length: 13 residues. Trimming removed 2 bases from V and 5 bases from J, with 11 bases in between. Germline CDR1 SGHNT, CDR2 YYREEE (reference sequence). The CDR3 loop reads CASSFQPLDEQYF. Written as DNA, the CDR3 is TGTGCCAGCAGCTTTCAGCCTCTGGACGAGCAGTACTTC. The whole variable domain, filled in from reference TRBV5-4 and TRBJ2-7, reads ETGVTQSPTHLIKTRGQQVTLRCSSQSGHNTVSWYQQALGQGPQFIFQYYREEENGRGNFPPRFSGLQFPNYSSELNVNALELDDSALYLCASSFQPLDEQYFGPGTRLTVT.

V usage is TRBV7-8 and J usage is TRBJ2-7, with TRBD1 identical over 10 bases. Germline loops: CDR1 SGHVS, CDR2 FQNEAQ. CDR3 length equals 15 residues. V lost 9 bases and J lost 6; bases outside the gene matches: 14. CDR3 nucleotides: TGTGCCAGTAAGGGTGGGACAGGGGCTCGAGGCGAGCAGTACTTC. Translated: CASKGGTGARGEQYF.

The rearrangement links TRBV6-1 to TRBJ2-1; 9 bases line up with TRBD2. Looked up from germline, CDR1 is MNHNS and CDR2 is SASEGT. V shed 2 bases, J shed 5 bases, and the junction held 10 bases outside the gene matches. The CDR3 contains 17 residues. CDR3 nucleotides: TGTGCCAGCAGTGAAATGCTAGCGGGGCCCTTAAACAATGAGCAGTTCTTC. As protein: CASSEMLAGPLNNEQFF.

This clone was observed once. J is TRBJ2-1 and V is TRBV2; a weak D match, TRBD2 (5 bases). The CDR3 has 15 amino acids. The V gene lost 1 base and the J gene lost 5 bases, with 12 bases spanning the gap. The germline gives CDR1 SNHLY, CDR2 FYNNEI. CDR3 sequence reads: CASSEEGRGNNEQFF. The CDR3 nucleotides read TGTGCCAGCAGTGAAGAAGGACGAGGGAACAATGAGCAGTTCTTC.

The chain joins TRBV6-6 to TRBJ2-7, with D perhaps matching TRBD1 (5 bases). V shed 6 bases and J shed 0 bases, with 15 bases lying between them. This CDR3 has 15 amino acids. The germline V gene has CDR1 MNHNY and CDR2 SVGAGI (reference sequence). CDR3 sequence (DNA): TGTGCCAGCAGGCAATATACAGGTTCCTCCTACGAGCAGTACTTC. It encodes CASRQYTGSSYEQYF.

In nucleotides, the CDR3 is TGCAGTGCCGGGCCGGGGCGGACTGAAGCTTTCTTT. Translated, it gives CSAGPGRTEAFF. This rearrangement joins TRBV29-1 to TRBJ1-1; a weak D match, TRBD1 (5 bases). This CDR3 spans 12 amino acids. CDR1 and CDR2 from the germline V gene are SQVTM and ANQGSEA. The whole variable domain, filled in from reference TRBV29-1 and TRBJ1-1, reads SAVISQKPSRDICQRGTSLTIQCQVDSQVTMMFWYRQQPGQSLTLIATANQGSEATYESGFVIDKFPISRPNLTFSTLTVSNMSPEDSSIYLCSAGPGRTEAFFGQGTRLTVV.

This sequence joins TRBV19 and TRBJ1-5; D gene uncertain. Germline loops: CDR1 LNHDA, CDR2 SQIVND (reference sequence). Trimming removed 3 bases from V and 4 bases from J, with 13 bases in between. The CDR3 contains 15 residues. The CDR3 nucleotides are TGTGCCAGTAGTATTGAGACGGAAACTAATCAGCCCCAGCATTTT. The encoded protein is CASSIETETNQPQHF. The full variable domain, with the rest looked up from reference TRBV19 and TRBJ1-5, is DGGITQSPKYLFRKEGQNVTLSCEQNLNHDAMYWYRQDPGQGLRLIYYSQIVNDFQKGDIAEGYSVSREKKESFPLTVTSAQKNPTAFYLCASSIETETNQPQHFGDGTRLSIL.

The chain uses TRBV6-4 and TRBJ2-7, with TRBD2 identical over 8 bases. The germline gives CDR1 MRHNA, CDR2 SNTAGT. This CDR3 has 16 residues. V lost 8 bases to trimming and J lost 0 bases; unmatched junction nucleotides: 12. The CDR3 coding sequence is TGTGCCAGCTTCCCGGGGGGGCGGTTTAGCTCCTACGAGCAGTACTTC. Encoded protein: CASFPGGRFSSYEQYF.

The rearrangement links TRBV5-1 to TRBJ1-2; possibly TRBD1 for D (5 bases). The CDR3 has 14 amino acids. Trimming removed 0 bases at V and 4 bases at J, with 10 bases between. Germline values: CDR1 SGHRS, CDR2 YFSETQ. The CDR3 here is CASSLDGHRYGYTF. CDR3 coding DNA: TGCGCCAGCAGCTTGGACGGACACCGCTATGGCTACACCTTC. Variable domain in full (rest from reference TRBV5-1 and TRBJ1-2): KAGVTQTPRYLIKTRGQQVTLSCSPISGHRSVSWYQQTPGQGLQFLFEYFSETQRNKGNFPGRFSGRQFSNSRSEMNVSTLELGDSALYLCASSLDGHRYGYTFGSGTRLTVV.

The V and J genes are TRBV4-1 and TRBJ2-6; D is perhaps TRBD2 (6 bases). This CDR3 is 17 amino acids long. Germline V gene sequence: CDR1 MGHRA, CDR2 YSYEKL. Trimming took off 1 base at V and 0 bases at J, with 10 bases between the two ends. The CDR3 DNA is TGCGCCAGCAGCCAAGGGTGGGGGGACTCTGGGGCCAACGTCCTGACTTTC. It codes for CASSQGWGDSGANVLTF.

J is TRBJ2-7 and V is TRBV27; 8 nucleotides agree with TRBD1. V lost 3 bases, J lost 3 bases, and 4 bases stayed unmatched. The CDR3 covers 14 residues. Germline assignment: CDR1 MNHEY and CDR2 SMNVEV (reference sequence). The CDR3 sequence is CASSFGTGSYEQYF. The DNA for the CDR3 is TGTGCCAGCAGTTTTGGGACAGGCAGCTACGAGCAGTACTTC.